Below, 3 T cell receptor beta chains from the same sample are listed, as sequenced in a study of T cells in Graves' hyperthyroidism and ophthalmopathy. The CDR3 regions of TCR beta were amplified from RNA transcripts. Primed by the HTBI set, a first-round RT-PCR was run on the TCR CDR3. TCRdb independently ran MiXCR on the multiplex PCR reads; one entry per CDR3 protein. The sample lists some 420,000 distinct CDR3 sequences, 12% to 15% seen once, with around 5.3% in the top ten. The sample consisted of blood. These receptors were obtained from a woman between 18 and 29 years old with Graves' hyperthyroidism.

This clonotype occurred a few times. This chain uses TRBV5-6 with TRBJ2-7, with D unclear. Trimming pared 2 bases from V and 3 bases from J, leaving 12 bases between. The CDR3 covers 14 residues. Looked up from germline, CDR1 is SGHDT and CDR2 is YYEEEE. CDR3 in amino acids: CASSLVGTDYEQYF. The CDR3 DNA sequence: TGTGCCAGCAGCTTAGTCGGAACGGACTACGAGCAGTACTTC.

This clonotype has a count of ten or more. V and J are TRBV28 and TRBJ2-6; 8 nucleotides match TRBD2. J lost 0 bases, V lost 8 bases, and 15 bases had no gene match. The CDR3 sequence is 19 residues long. Per germline, CDR1 MDHEN and CDR2 SYDVKM. The CDR3 sequence is CASRGGGPSRASGANVLTF. In nucleotides, the CDR3 is TGTGCCAGCCGGGGGGGAGGCCCCTCAAGGGCCTCTGGGGCCAACGTCCTGACTTTC.

This sequence joins TRBV28 and TRBJ1-3; unclear D gene. Trimming left V 5 bases short and J 3 bases short, with 8 bases between. This CDR3 contains 13 residues. The germline V gene has CDR1 MDHEN and CDR2 SYDVKM. The CDR3 sequence is CASSPQVGNTIYF. CDR3 bases: TGTGCCAGCAGTCCGCAGGTTGGAAACACCATATATTTT.